Listed below are T cell receptor beta chains from one sample, sequenced in a study of blood T cell repertoires in COVID-19. The protocol was immunoSEQ multiplex PCR, while the TCRdb copy is restricted to in-frame clones and leaves out a portion. The data show roughly 70,000 clones, approximately 90% seen once. The material sequenced was peripheral blood. The receptors come from a woman older than 75 with active COVID-19. Each CDR3 is given with its conserved first and last residue. Each record gives: D gene, V gene, clone size, J gene, CDR3 DNA, CDR3 protein. A D gene is named only where the DNA matches it firmly. The size entry is marked missing in some rows and otherwise reads once, few, many or a size class.

TRBD1	TRBV4-3	.	TRBJ2-1	TGCGCCAGCAGCCAAGGTCCGGGACAGGGGAGGTTTAATGAGCAGTTCTTC	CASSQGPGQGRFNEQFF
.	TRBV5-1	.	TRBJ2-2	TGCGCCAGCAGCTCCAGGGGTTTCGACGCCGGGGAGCTGTTTTTT	CASSSRGFDAGELFF
.	TRBV6-5	.	TRBJ2-6	TGTGCCAGCGGACGGGACTCTGGGGCCAACGTCCTGACTTTC	CASGRDSGANVLTF
TRBD1	TRBV15	.	TRBJ1-1	TGTGCCACCAGACCCCCCCTGGAGGGGGCTTTCACTGAAGCTTTCTTT	CATRPPLEGAFTEAFF
.	TRBV27	.	TRBJ1-5	TGTGCCAGCAAACGAGGGGGAAATAGCAATCAGCCCCAGCATTTT	CASKRGGNSNQPQHF
.	TRBV2	.	TRBJ2-3	TGTGCCAGCAGGACGACAAGCACAGATACGCAGTATTTT	CASRTTSTDTQYF
.	TRBV12-2	.	TRBJ2-6	TGTGCAAGTCGCTTAGTTCGGACAGGTCCGGTCTTCGGGGCCAACGTCCTGACTTTC	CASRLVRTGPVFGANVLTF
TRBD2	TRBV2	.	TRBJ2-7	TGTGCCAGCTCTTTTGGAGCGGGAGGCAACGAGCAGTACTTC	CASSFGAGGNEQYF
.	TRBV14	.	TRBJ2-7	TGTGCCAGCAGCCAAGCGCCCGGGGGTTACGAGCAGTACTTC	CASSQAPGGYEQYF
.	TRBV19	.	TRBJ2-5	TGTGCCAGTAGTATACAGCAGGGGATAGGAGAGACCCAGTACTTC	CASSIQQGIGETQYF
TRBD1	TRBV3-1/TRBV3-2	.	TRBJ2-7	TGTGCCAGCAGCCAAGGGGCTGAAGGGGGCGGGCAGTACTTC	CASSQGAEGGGQYF
.	TRBV4-3	.	TRBJ2-1	TGCGCCAGCAGCCAAGGAGGTATAGCGGAGGGGCGCGAGCAGTTCTTC	CASSQGGIAEGREQFF
TRBD2	TRBV4-2	.	TRBJ2-7	TGTGCCAGCACCCAAGTGAGCGGGAGCACGTCCGGCGAGCAGTACTTC	CASTQVSGSTSGEQYF
TRBD1	TRBV7-8	.	TRBJ1-5	TGTGCCAGCAGCCGAGGGGGCGGCAATCAGCCCCAGCATTTT	CASSRGGGNQPQHF
TRBD1	TRBV28	.	TRBJ2-7	TGTGCCAGCAGGCCTCCGGGACAGGGAGGAGGGGAGCAGTACTTC	CASRPPGQGGGEQYF
.	TRBV28	.	TRBJ2-1	TGTGCCAGCAGCTATGGAGGGTCCCACCGGAATGAGCAGTTCTTC	CASSYGGSHRNEQFF
TRBD2	TRBV5-8	.	TRBJ2-7	TGTGCCAGCAGCTTGGCTAGCGGGAGCTACGAGCAGTACTTC	CASSLASGSYEQYF
TRBD2	TRBV29-1	.	TRBJ2-7	TGCAGCGTCGGAAGGACTAGCGGGAGATCCGAGCAGTACTTC	CSVGRTSGRSEQYF
TRBD2	TRBV7-9	.	TRBJ2-3	TGTGCCAGCGGACTAGCTCCGGATTTT	CASGLAPDF
.	TRBV5-1	.	TRBJ2-2	TGCGCCAGCAGCCTGTTTGCGGAGCACACCGGGGAGCTGTTTTTT	CASSLFAEHTGELFF
.	TRBV4-1	.	TRBJ2-4	TGCGCCAGCAGCCCTAACAGGGCCCTTCAGTACTTC	CASSPNRALQYF
TRBD2	TRBV7-9	once	TRBJ2-7	TGTGCCAGCAGCTTATTAGCGGGAGGCTACGAGCAGTACTTC	CASSLLAGGYEQYF
TRBD2	TRBV11-3	.	TRBJ2-1	TGTGCCAGCAGCCCACTAGCGGGAGCTTACAATGAGCAGTTCTTC	CASSPLAGAYNEQFF
TRBD1	TRBV24-1	.	TRBJ1-5	TGTGCCACCAGTGAATCCGGGACAGCGATTAATCAGCCCCAGCATTTT	CATSESGTAINQPQHF
TRBD1	TRBV9	.	TRBJ1-1	TGTGCCAGCAGCGTAGAACAGGGGTTGCACACTGAAGCTTTCTTT	CASSVEQGLHTEAFF
.	TRBV27	.	TRBJ1-6	TGTGCCAGCAGTCCCCCCGGGGGTTTCGAGGCCCTCCACTTT	CASSPPGGFEALHF
TRBD2	TRBV28	.	TRBJ2-3	TGTGCCAGCAGGAAAGCGGGAGCCCTCACAGATACGCAGTATTTT	CASRKAGALTDTQYF
.	TRBV7-9	.	TRBJ2-5	TGTGCCAGCAGCTGGGGGGGCGAGACCCAGTACTTC	CASSWGGETQYF
TRBD2	TRBV15	few	TRBJ2-1	TGTGCCACCAGCTGGACTAGCGTTGGCGACAATGAGCAGTTCTTC	CATSWTSVGDNEQFF